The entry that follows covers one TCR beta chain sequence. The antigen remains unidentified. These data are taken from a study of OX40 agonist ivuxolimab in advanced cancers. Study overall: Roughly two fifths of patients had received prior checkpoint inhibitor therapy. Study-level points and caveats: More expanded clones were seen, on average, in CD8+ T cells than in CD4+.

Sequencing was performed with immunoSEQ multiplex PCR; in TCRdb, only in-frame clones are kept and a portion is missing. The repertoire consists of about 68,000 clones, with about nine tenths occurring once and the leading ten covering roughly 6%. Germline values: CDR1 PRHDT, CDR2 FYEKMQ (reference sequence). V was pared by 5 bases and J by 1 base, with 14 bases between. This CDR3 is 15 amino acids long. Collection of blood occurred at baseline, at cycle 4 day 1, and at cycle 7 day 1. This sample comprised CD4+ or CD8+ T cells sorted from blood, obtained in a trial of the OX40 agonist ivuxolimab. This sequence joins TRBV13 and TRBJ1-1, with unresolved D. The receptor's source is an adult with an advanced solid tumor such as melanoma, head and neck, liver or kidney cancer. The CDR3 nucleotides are TGTGCCAGCAGCCCCTCCAATCCGGGGAACACTGAAGCTTTCTTT. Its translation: CASSPSNPGNTEAFF.